The clone carrying this TCR beta chain was seen a few times. This record comes from a study of cytomegalovirus exposure and HLA in healthy donors. PCR amplification relied on 60 Vbeta primers (plus 13 Jbeta primers). Here immunoSEQ multiplex PCR was the method, and the copy in TCRdb shows in-frame clones only, minus some. The data hold about 91,000 clones, with roughly 67% observed a single time. The sample comprised PBMCs. This sequence originates from a human donor in good health.

The CDR3 region is CAISERTGGGEKLFF. As DNA, the CDR3 is TGTGCCATCAGTGAGAGGACAGGGGGCGGCGAAAAACTGTTTTTT. This chain uses TRBV10-3 with TRBJ1-4; TRBD1 aligns across 11 bases. With V trimmed by 2 bases and J by 8 bases, 4 bases remained unmatched. The CDR3 length is 15 residues. Germline CDR1 reads ENHRY; CDR2 reads SYGVKD.